The 17 T cell receptor beta chains reported below all come from one sample, sequenced in a study of blood T cell repertoires in COVID-19. The table came from immunoSEQ multiplex PCR; TCRdb's copy has only in-frame clones and leaves some out. In the table there are fewer than 85,000 clones, 88% of which are singletons. The specimen was peripheral blood. These receptors were obtained from a man aged 50 to 60 with active COVID-19.

This sequence joins TRBV12-3 or TRBV12-4 and TRBJ2-5; the D gene is possibly TRBD1 (5 bases). V was clipped by 6 bases and J by 5 bases, with 13 bases between them. This CDR3 contains 13 residues. Here the CDR3 DNA reads TGTGCCAGCAGCCTGACAGTTGGGGAGACCCAGTACTTC. It yields the protein CASSLTVGETQYF.

This clone has more than one count but fewer than ten. The chain joins TRBV4-3 to TRBJ1-6; 8 bases fit TRBD1. Germline-derived CDR1 and CDR2 are LGHNA and YSLEER. Trimming cost V 0 bases and J 4 bases; bases outside gene matches: 5. The CDR3 loop spans 17 amino acids. The CDR3 region has the DNA TGCGCCAGCAGCCAAGAGCAGGGGGCTTTTTATAATTCACCCCTCCACTTT. It encodes CASSQEQGAFYNSPLHF.

CDR3 nucleotide sequence: TGTGCCAGCAGCCAAGACGCAGGGGTGAACCAGCCCCAGCATTTT. It encodes CASSQDAGVNQPQHF. The chain uses TRBV4-2 and TRBJ1-5; TRBD1 is a possible D gene (6 bases). Trimming removed 0 bases at V and 7 bases at J, with 13 bases between. The CDR3 has 15 residues. The germline V gene encodes CDR1 LGHNA and CDR2 YNFKEQ.

This clone showed up just a few times. V usage is TRBV7-3 and J usage is TRBJ2-4, with 12 bases fitting TRBD1. The V gene's germline CDR1 is SGHTA and CDR2 FQGTGA. J gave up 0 bases and V 2 bases, and 5 bases lay outside the gene matches. The CDR3 runs 18 residues. The DNA of the CDR3 is TGTGCCAGCAGCTTACAAGGGACAGGGGGCTCAGCCAAAAACATTCAGTACTTC. This encodes CASSLQGTGGSAKNIQYF.

The chain has TRBV10-3 and TRBJ2-1, with a tentative D call TRBD2 (5 bases). The V end lost 4 bases, the J end lost 7 bases, and 11 bases lay between the germline ends. Per germline, CDR1 ENHRY and CDR2 SYGVKD. CDR3 length: 13 amino acids. CDR3: CAISVSSGNEQFF. The CDR3 DNA reads TGTGCCATCAGTGTAAGCTCGGGAAATGAGCAGTTCTTC.

V and J are TRBV20-1 and TRBJ2-7, with D uncertain. The CDR3 is made up of 13 amino acids. The V end lost 4 bases, the J end lost 1 base, and 11 bases lay between the germline ends. CDR1 and CDR2 from the germline V gene are DFQATT and SNEGSKA (reference sequence). As DNA, the CDR3 is TGCAGTGCTAATGAAAACTATTCCTACGAGCAGTACTTC. As protein: CSANENYSYEQYF.

The rearrangement links TRBV7-8 to TRBJ2-3; D not resolved. V was clipped by 0 bases and J by 2 bases, with 12 bases between them. The CDR3 spans 16 residues. Per the germline V gene, CDR1 is SGHVS and CDR2 is FQNEAQ. The CDR3 sequence is CASSLAGASPTDTQYF. CDR3 nucleotides: TGTGCCAGCAGCTTAGCGGGCGCGAGCCCCACAGATACGCAGTATTTT. Full variable domain (rest looked up from reference TRBV7-8 and TRBJ2-3): GAGVSQSPRYKVAKRGQDVALRCDPISGHVSLFWYQQALGQGPEFLTYFQNEAQLDKSGLPSDRFFAERPEGSVSTLKIQRTQQEDSAVYLCASSLAGASPTDTQYFGPGTRLTVL.

V usage is TRBV7-6 and J usage is TRBJ1-5; tentatively, D is TRBD1 (6 bases). V lost 5 bases and J 5 bases, leaving 10 bases between the germline ends. The CDR3 has 13 residues. CDR1 and CDR2 from the germline V gene are SGHVS and FNYEAQ. CDR3 amino acids: CASSPRQDQPQHF. Here the CDR3 DNA reads TGTGCCAGCAGCCCACGACAGGATCAGCCCCAGCATTTT.

J is TRBJ1-2 and V is TRBV5-4; 8 positions agree with TRBD1. The length of the CDR3 is 14 residues. CDR1 is SGHNT and CDR2 is YYREEE in the germline V gene (reference sequence). V lost 4 bases and J lost 2; bases outside the gene matches: 4. The CDR3 nucleotides are TGTGCCAGCAGCACCGGACAGGGAAACTATGGCTACACCTTC. Its protein product is CASSTGQGNYGYTF.

This clone was picked up a small number of times. The rearrangement joins TRBV24-1 to TRBJ2-3; D is unresolved. The CDR3 is 13 residues long. Germline CDR1 is KGHDR and CDR2 is SFDVKD. Trimming pared 1 base from V and 5 bases from J, leaving 6 bases between. The CDR3 spells CATSDFSEDTQYF. CDR3 sequence (DNA): TGTGCCACCAGTGATTTCAGCGAAGATACGCAGTATTTT.

The chain is built from TRBV30 and TRBJ1-6; D is perhaps TRBD1 (6 bases). The CDR3 is 14 residues long. Germline CDR1 and CDR2: GTSNPN and SVGIG (reference sequence). V lost 4 bases, J lost 12 bases, and 19 bases lay in between. The CDR3 bases are TGTGCCTGGACCCTAGTTACAGGGTCCTTACCCCTCCACTTT. Its translation: CAWTLVTGSLPLHF.

V gene TRBV27 combines with J gene TRBJ2-3, with TRBD1 identical over 9 bases. Trimming cost V 2 bases and J 3 bases; bases outside gene matches: 12. The CDR3 is made up of 18 amino acids. Germline CDR1 reads MNHEY; CDR2 reads SMNVEV (reference sequence). CDR3 sequence: CASSLRSPGQGGTDTQYF. CDR3 DNA sequence: TGTGCCAGCAGTTTACGATCCCCGGGACAGGGTGGGACAGATACGCAGTATTTT.

This chain uses TRBV9 with TRBJ1-3; TRBD1 aligns across 8 bases. Germline lookup yields CDR1 SGDLS and CDR2 YYNGEE. V dropped 4 bases and J dropped 1; count of bases not matched to a gene: 1. The CDR3 loop spans 14 amino acids. The CDR3 DNA sequence: TGTGCCAGCAGCACAGGGGGATCTGGAAACACCATATATTTT. It encodes CASSTGGSGNTIYF. Filled out from reference TRBV9 and TRBJ1-3, the complete variable domain reads DSGVTQTPKHLITATGQRVTLRCSPRSGDLSVYWYQQSLDQGLQFLIQYYNGEERAKGNILERFSAQQFPDLHSELNLSSLELGDSALYFCASSTGGSGNTIYFGEGSWLTVV.

The V gene is TRBV5-5, the J gene TRBJ1-6; D unclear. Germline loops: CDR1 SGHKS, CDR2 YYEKEE (reference sequence). Between the trimmed V and J ends, which lost 0 bases and 5 bases, there was a span of 12 bases. The length of the CDR3 is 16 residues. As DNA, the CDR3 is TGTGCCAGCAGCTTGGTTATTGGAGCCAATAATTCACCCCTCCACTTT. Translation gives CASSLVIGANNSPLHF.

This chain uses TRBV29-1 with TRBJ2-5; 7 nucleotides line up with TRBD2. Looked up from germline, CDR1 is SQVTM and CDR2 is ANQGSEA. The CDR3 has 13 residues. The trim removed 6 bases at V and 7 bases at J, leaving 11 bases unmatched. The CDR3 is CSVPLGGGRTQYF. The CDR3 DNA reads TGCAGCGTCCCCCTGGGGGGGGGTAGGACCCAGTACTTC.

CDR3 sequence reads: CASSLSEATDTQYF. DNA of the CDR3: TGCGCCAGCAGCTTGAGTGAGGCCACAGATACGCAGTATTTT. This sequence joins TRBV5-1 and TRBJ2-3; D is unresolved. This CDR3 region has 14 residues. V was shortened by 1 base and J by 2 bases, with 8 bases between the two germline ends. CDR1 is SGHRS and CDR2 is YFSETQ in the germline V gene.

V and J are TRBV19 and TRBJ1-4; the match to TRBD1 covers 10 bases. Germline V gives CDR1 LNHDA, CDR2 SQIVND (reference sequence). The CDR3 sequence is 15 residues long. V trimming: 6 bases; J trimming: 2 bases; junction bases outside the gene matches: 3. DNA of the CDR3: TGTGCCAGTAGACGACAGGGGGCGACTAATGAAAAACTGTTTTTT. As protein: CASRRQGATNEKLFF. The complete variable domain, with remaining parts taken from reference TRBV19 and TRBJ1-4, reads DGGITQSPKYLFRKEGQNVTLSCEQNLNHDAMYWYRQDPGQGLRLIYYSQIVNDFQKGDIAEGYSVSREKKESFPLTVTSAQKNPTAFYLCASRRQGATNEKLFFGSGTQLSVL.